The sample holds a few counts of the clone carrying this TCR beta chain. Its target is unknown. Germline loops: CDR1 LGHNT, CDR2 FRNRAP. The CDR3 has 13 residues. The V end was cut by 6 bases, the J end by 7 bases, with 14 bases between. These data come from a study of T cell repertoires in cytomegalovirus infection. Findings and limits, study-wide: What dominated the ex vivo response were HLA-C-restricted CMV-specific TCR beta clonotypes.

TCRdb used MiXCR to reprocess the reads, holding one entry per CDR3 protein. This table has about 900,000 distinct CDR3 sequences, roughly a third appearing once. J is TRBJ2-3 and V is TRBV12-5, with D perhaps TRBD1 (6 bases). The clonotype originates from a human donor in good health (CMV status not recorded). Some clones in this sample may be carry-over from other donors' samples. The sequenced sample was cultured CD8+ T cells from PBMCs, obtained from culture after CMV antigen stimulation. CDR3 coding DNA: TGTGCTAGTGGCTCAGGGGATAAACATACGCAGTATTTT. Translated: CASGSGDKHTQYF.